This TCR beta chain was documented in a study of T cells expressing NK-cell markers. Study context: CD3+CD56+NKG2C+, CD3+CD56+NKG2C- and CD3+CD56-NKG2C+ T cells, once sorted, supplied the TCR beta repertoires. Out of eight donors sequenced, seven tested HCMV-seropositive and the remaining one seronegative.

It was by 5'RACE template switching with UMIs that TCR beta cDNA was made. TCRdb reprocessed the 5' RACE reads, keeping one entry per CDR3 protein, no DNA. There are around 100,000 distinct CDR3 sequences in the sample, with under 20% held by the top ten. Germline CDR1 and CDR2: MNHEY and SMNVEV (reference sequence). The length of the CDR3 is 15 residues. Study results and limitations: Nothing established the HCMV specificity of expanded NKG2C+ T cell clones.

Note on this clonotype: Its antigen is unidentified.

The specimen sequenced was blood T cells: a sorted CD56 or NKG2C T cell subset, CD4+ or CD8+ T cells, or bulk PBMC T cells (not recorded which). The V gene is TRBV27, the J gene TRBJ2-2. The receptor's source is a woman between 18 and 69 years old in good health. CDR3 in amino acids: CASSTPTGSTGELFF.